This entry lists 8 T cell receptor beta chains sequenced from one sample in a study of blood T cells in healthy people across ages. It was with a sample-barcoded 5' primer and a J-beta primer mix that a second PCR of roughly 7 to 12 cycles was run. TCRdb used MiXCR to reprocess the 5' RACE reads, holding one entry per CDR3 protein. Counted here are over a million distinct CDR3 sequences, 42% occurring once; the ten biggest clones make up 7.9%. Specimen: blood. The receptors derive from a woman aged 18-35 years in good health.

This chain connects TRBV2 to TRBJ2-2; D possibly corresponds to TRBD1 (6 bases). The CDR3 consists of 15 residues. V was shortened by 4 bases and J by 2 bases, with 11 bases between the two germline ends. Germline V gene data show CDR1 as SNHLY and CDR2 as FYNNEI. The CDR3 DNA is TGTGCCAGCAGTGGACTCAGGGGTAACACCGGGGAGCTGTTTTTT. Protein: CASSGLRGNTGELFF.

J is TRBJ2-7 and V is TRBV7-9; the match to TRBD1 covers 8 bases. With 5 bases clipped from V and 6 bases from J, the junction kept 6 bases outside the gene matches. The V gene's germline CDR1 is SEHNR and CDR2 FQNEAQ (reference sequence). The CDR3 sequence is 13 residues long. CDR3 loop: CASSPKTGVEQYF. DNA for the CDR3: TGTGCCAGCAGCCCAAAGACAGGGGTCGAGCAGTACTTC.

This clonotype was seen a handful of times. The chain joins TRBV3-1 to TRBJ2-3, with D tentatively TRBD1 or TRBD2 (6 bases each). Germline V gene lookup returns CDR1 LGHDT and CDR2 YNNKEL (reference sequence). Between the trimmed V and J ends, which lost 6 bases and 5 bases, there was a span of 15 bases. The CDR3 totals 14 residues. The DNA of the CDR3 is TGTGCCAGCAGTCTTCGAGGGGGAGGAGATACGCAGTATTTT. Residues: CASSLRGGGDTQYF.

The table lists this clonotype with a few counts. An end of the junction does not agree with germline; a read error may underlie this. This rearrangement joins TRBV27 to TRBJ1-5, with a tentative D call TRBD1 (6 bases). Germline CDR1 MNHEY, CDR2 SMNVEV (reference sequence). The CDR3 has 14 amino acids. DNA of the CDR3: TGTGCCAGCAGTCCACAGGGAAGCAGTCAGCCCCAGCATTTT. Protein: CASSPQGSSQPQHF.

This rearrangement joins TRBV15 to TRBJ2-1, with 7 bases matching TRBD1. Germline loops: CDR1 LNHNV, CDR2 YYDKDF (reference sequence). V shed 8 bases and J 13 bases; nucleotides not matched to a gene: 14. This CDR3 has 13 amino acids. The CDR3 reads CATGRQGEETQFF. CDR3 coding DNA: TGTGCCACCGGACGACAGGGTGAAGAGACCCAGTTCTTC. Together with reference TRBV15 and TRBJ2-1, the CDR3 gives the full variable domain: DAMVIQNPRYQVTQFGKPVTLSCSQTLNHNVMYWYQQKSSQAPKLLFHYYDKDFNNEADTPDNFQSRRPNTSFCFLDIRSPGLGDTAMYLCATGRQGEETQFFGPGTRLTVL.

The chain links TRBV30 to TRBJ2-5; no clear D. CDR1 GTSNPN and CDR2 SVGIG come from the germline V gene (reference sequence). V was shortened by 7 bases and J by 7 bases, with 16 bases between the two germline ends. This CDR3 has 12 amino acids. DNA for the CDR3: TGTGCCTCCTTACGTGAGTTAAGGACCCAGTACTTC. Translated, it gives CASLRELRTQYF.

The rearrangement joins TRBV20-1 to TRBJ2-3; D call uncertain. The CDR3 has 16 amino acids. Germline values: CDR1 DFQATT, CDR2 SNEGSKA (reference sequence). V gave up 4 bases and J gave up 3 bases, with 20 bases separating them. As DNA, the CDR3 is TGCAGTGCTATAGGCGGCGCGGCCTTCGGAACAGATACGCAGTATTTT. Amino acids: CSAIGGAAFGTDTQYF.

V is TRBV5-1 and J is TRBJ1-1, with D uncertain. Between the trimmed V and J ends, which lost 3 bases and 1 base, there was a span of 16 bases. The CDR3 is 16 amino acids. Germline CDR1 reads SGHRS; CDR2 reads YFSETQ. The CDR3 DNA sequence: TGCGCCAGCAGCTGGGCGGCGGAGGTTTGGAACACTGAAGCTTTCTTT. Translated, it gives CASSWAAEVWNTEAFF.